This TCR beta chain was observed in a study of blood T cell repertoires in COVID-19. Turning to the study itself: The analysed material was cDNA or gDNA that came from T cells, B-cell-depleted T cells, or PBMCs.

Source study methods: Amplification of reference gene primers was used by the study to estimate nucleated cell counts. Profiled with immunoSEQ multiplex PCR; TCRdb holds only in-frame clones, not every one. The D gene and trimming were derived from the DNA, and the V and J assignments and clone size from that table. The data contain about 220,000 clones, around 85% of them singletons. The trim removed 3 bases at V and 3 bases at J, leaving 3 bases unmatched. CDR1 is KGHSH and CDR2 is LQKENI in the germline V gene. The CDR3 consists of 14 residues. The source material was peripheral blood. The sequence was obtained from a middle-aged man with acute or convalescent COVID-19. The chain recombines TRBV18 with TRBJ2-5, with TRBD1 matching over 8 bases. The chain's CDR3 is CASSPSTGEETQYF. The CDR3 region has the DNA TGTGCCAGCTCACCGTCGACAGGGGAAGAGACCCAGTACTTC.